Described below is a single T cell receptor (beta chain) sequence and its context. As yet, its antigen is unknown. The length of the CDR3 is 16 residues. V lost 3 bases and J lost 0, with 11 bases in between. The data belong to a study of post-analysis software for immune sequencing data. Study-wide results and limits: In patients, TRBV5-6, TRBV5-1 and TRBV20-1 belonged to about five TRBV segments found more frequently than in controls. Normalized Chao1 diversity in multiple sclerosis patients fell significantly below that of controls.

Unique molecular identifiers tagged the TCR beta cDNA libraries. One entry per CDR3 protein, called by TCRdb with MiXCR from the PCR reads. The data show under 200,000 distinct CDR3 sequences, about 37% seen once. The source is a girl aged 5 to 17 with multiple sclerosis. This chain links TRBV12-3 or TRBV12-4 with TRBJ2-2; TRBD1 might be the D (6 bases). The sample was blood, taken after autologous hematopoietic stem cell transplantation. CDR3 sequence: CASSFGAGANTGELFF. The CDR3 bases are TGTGCCAGCAGTTTCGGGGCAGGGGCGAACACCGGGGAGCTGTTTTTT.